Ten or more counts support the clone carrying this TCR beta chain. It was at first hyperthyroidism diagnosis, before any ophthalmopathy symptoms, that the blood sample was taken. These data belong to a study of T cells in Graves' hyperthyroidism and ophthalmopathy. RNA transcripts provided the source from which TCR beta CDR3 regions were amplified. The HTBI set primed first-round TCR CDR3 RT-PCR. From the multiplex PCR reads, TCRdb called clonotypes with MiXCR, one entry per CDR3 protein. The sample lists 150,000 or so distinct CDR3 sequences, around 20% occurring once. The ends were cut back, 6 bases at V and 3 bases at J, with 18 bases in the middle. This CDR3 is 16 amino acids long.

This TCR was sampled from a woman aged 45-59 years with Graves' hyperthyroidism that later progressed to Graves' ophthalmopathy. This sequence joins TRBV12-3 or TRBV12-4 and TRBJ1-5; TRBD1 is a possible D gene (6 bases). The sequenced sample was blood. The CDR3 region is CASSSRTALLNQPQHF. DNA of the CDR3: TGTGCCAGCAGCTCCCGGACAGCCTTACTCAATCAGCCCCAGCATTTT.